A single sample gave rise to the 25 T cell receptor beta chains below, sequenced in a study of cytomegalovirus exposure and HLA in healthy donors (TCRdb year 2017). Libraries were built with the immunoSEQ multiplex PCR assay. A mixture of 60 forward primers for TCR Vbeta segments and 13 reverse primers for TCR Jbeta segments was used in the multiplex PCR. Here the immuneACCESS table is served through TCRdb, limited to in-frame sequences with V and J called. Missing clones are a known gap in these copies; in checked studies unresolved V genes cover under half, and the rest lacks a known reason. Here the sample has approximately 180,000 clones; around 70% occur a single time. 2.9% of the sample goes to the ten largest clones. Material: PBMCs. The source of these receptors is a male donor in good health and CMV-seronegative.

The gene calls are TRBV19 and TRBJ2-1; no reliable D call. V shed 7 bases and J shed 0 bases, with 16 bases lying between them. The CDR3 runs to 16 residues. Per germline, CDR1 LNHDA and CDR2 SQIVND (reference sequence). The CDR3 DNA sequence: TGTGCCAGTACCCTGACGACGAGGAGCTCCTACAATGAGCAGTTCTTC. Protein sequence: CASTLTTRSSYNEQFF.

The chain is built from TRBV6-5 and TRBJ2-1; 7 nucleotides line up with TRBD1. J was trimmed by 0 bases and V by 2 bases; bases with no gene match: 4. Per the germline V gene, CDR1 is MNHEY and CDR2 is SVGAGI. The CDR3 sequence is 16 residues long. In nucleotides, the CDR3 is TGTGCCAGCAGTTACCAGGCAGGGGGCTCCTACAATGAGCAGTTCTTC. This translates into CASSYQAGGSYNEQFF.

This clone came up a few times. The chain carries TRBV6-5 and TRBJ1-5, with 8 bases identical to TRBD1. The trim removed 6 bases at V and 7 bases at J, leaving 2 bases unmatched. This CDR3 contains 12 residues. CDR1 and CDR2 from the germline V gene are MNHEY and SVGAGI. The CDR3 region is CASSRQGQPQHF. The CDR3 region has the DNA TGTGCCAGCAGCCGACAGGGGCAGCCCCAGCATTTT.

The chain recombines TRBV30 with TRBJ1-5; 10 bases align to TRBD1. CDR1 is GTSNPN, CDR2 SVGIG, per germline (reference sequence). V shed 5 bases, J shed 5 bases, and the junction held 3 bases outside the gene matches. The CDR3 is 13 residues long. CDR3 amino acids: CAWDRGLDQPQHF. For the CDR3, the DNA is TGTGCCTGGGACAGGGGGCTCGATCAGCCCCAGCATTTT.

The chain combines TRBV6-5 with TRBJ1-5; 9 bases are shared with TRBD1. With 8 bases clipped from V and 6 bases from J, the junction kept 2 bases outside the gene matches. From germline, CDR1 is MNHEY and CDR2 SVGAGI. This CDR3 is built from 12 residues. The CDR3 DNA reads as TGTGCCAGCTGGGACAGGGCTCAGCCCCAGCATTTT. This translates into CASWDRAQPQHF.

The chain links TRBV6-6 to TRBJ1-1; D remains unclear. The CDR3 contains 16 residues. V lost 2 bases and J lost 2, with 15 bases in between. In germline, CDR1 is MNHNY, CDR2 SVGAGI (reference sequence). This chain's CDR3 is CASSYGQAPTNTEAFF. In DNA, the CDR3 is TGTGCCAGCAGTTACGGGCAGGCACCTACAAACACTGAAGCTTTCTTT.

In its sample, this clone was seen once. The chain combines TRBV6-5 with TRBJ2-1; D ambiguous. Germline loops: CDR1 MNHEY, CDR2 SVGAGI. Between the trimmed V and J ends, which lost 2 bases and 9 bases, there was a span of 11 bases. CDR3 size: 13 residues. For the CDR3, the DNA is TGTGCCAGCAGTTACAATGTTAGAGGTGAGCAGTTCTTC. Amino acid sequence: CASSYNVRGEQFF.

This rearrangement joins TRBV4-1 to TRBJ1-5, with D hard to call. The V gene lost 2 bases and the J gene lost 3 bases, with 17 bases spanning the gap. The length of the CDR3 is 17 residues. Per the germline V gene, CDR1 is MGHRA and CDR2 is YSYEKL. Here the CDR3 DNA reads TGCGCCAGCAGCCAATACACTCAGGATATACTCAATCAGCCCCAGCATTTT. This sequence encodes CASSQYTQDILNQPQHF.

The rearrangement joins TRBV5-1 to TRBJ2-3, with 7 nucleotides matching TRBD2. From germline, CDR1 is SGHRS and CDR2 YFSETQ. V shed 3 bases, J shed 0 bases, and the junction held 4 bases outside the gene matches. There are 15 residues in the CDR3. CDR3 protein: CASSSSGGSTDTQYF. In nucleotides, the CDR3 is TGCGCCAGCAGCTCCTCGGGGGGTAGCACAGATACGCAGTATTTT.

The gene calls are TRBV4-1 and TRBJ2-3; D remains ambiguous. The CDR3 spans 15 residues. Germline-derived CDR1 and CDR2 are MGHRA and YSYEKL. Trimming took off 0 bases at V and 0 bases at J, with 7 bases between the two ends. The CDR3 loop is CASSQEGPSTDTQYF. Here the CDR3 DNA reads TGCGCCAGCAGCCAAGAGGGCCCTAGCACAGATACGCAGTATTTT.

V is TRBV10-3 and J is TRBJ1-5; 8 nucleotides match TRBD1. V trimming: 0 bases; J trimming: 4 bases; junction bases outside the gene matches: 8. Germline loops: CDR1 ENHRY, CDR2 SYGVKD. This CDR3 spans 17 amino acids. As DNA, the CDR3 is TGTGCCATCAGTGAGTCGATAGGGACAGGAGGGAATCAGCCCCAGCATTTT. It encodes CAISESIGTGGNQPQHF.

The J gene is TRBJ1-1, the V gene TRBV7-2; 7 positions match TRBD1. Germline trimming cut 5 bases from V and 3 bases from J; bases unmatched to any gene: 12. CDR3 length: 16 amino acids. The germline CDR1 and CDR2 sequences are SGHTA and FQGNSA. The CDR3 DNA is TGTGCCAGCAGCACCCCTACGACAGGGTTACACACTGAAGCTTTCTTT. As protein: CASSTPTTGLHTEAFF.

V is TRBV27 and J is TRBJ2-7, with TRBD1 identical over 7 bases. Trimming took 4 bases from V and 4 from J; bases not matched to a gene: 13. The length of the CDR3 is 16 residues. Germline V lookup: CDR1 MNHEY, CDR2 SMNVEV (reference sequence). CDR3: CASSSTGALGSYEQYF. CDR3 nucleotides: TGTGCCAGCAGTTCAACAGGGGCTCTAGGGAGTTACGAGCAGTACTTC.

The chain uses TRBV15 and TRBJ1-6; 9 bases map to TRBD1. Germline CDR1 and CDR2: LNHNV and YYDKDF (reference sequence). V dropped 2 bases and J dropped 8; count of bases not matched to a gene: 4. The CDR3 spans 15 residues. CDR3 sequence reads: CATSRMGQGDSPLHF. The CDR3 DNA reads as TGTGCCACCAGCAGAATGGGACAGGGTGATTCACCCCTCCACTTT.

The chain is built from TRBV11-3 and TRBJ2-1; D not resolved. The CDR3 runs to 16 residues. Looked up from germline, CDR1 is SGHNT and CDR2 is YENEEA. V lost 0 bases and J lost 8, with 17 bases in between. This CDR3 is CASSLDASTGTHEQFF. CDR3 DNA sequence: TGTGCCAGCAGCTTAGATGCGTCTACGGGTACTCATGAGCAGTTCTTC.

This sequence joins TRBV27 and TRBJ2-3; no firm D call. The CDR3 has 13 residues. Germline V gives CDR1 MNHEY, CDR2 SMNVEV (reference sequence). V was pared by 5 bases and J by 0 bases, with 6 bases between. The CDR3 region has the DNA TGTGCCAGCAGTCCCCCAAGCACAGATACGCAGTATTTT. Its translation is CASSPPSTDTQYF.

This clone was detected only a few times. The chain combines TRBV6-1 with TRBJ1-3, with D unresolved. Germline V gene data show CDR1 as MNHNS and CDR2 as SASEGT. This CDR3 region has 13 residues. The V gene lost 6 bases and the J gene lost 1 base, with 7 bases spanning the gap. DNA for the CDR3: TGTGCCAGCAGGAGGTTATCTGGAAACACCATATATTTT. It translates to CASRRLSGNTIYF.

This clone was detected only once. The chain uses TRBV6-6 and TRBJ1-5, with 7 nucleotides matching TRBD1. Germline V gene data show CDR1 as MNHNY and CDR2 as SVGAGI (reference sequence). There are 14 residues in the CDR3. J lost 6 bases, V lost 6 bases, and 8 bases had no gene match. CDR3 DNA sequence: TGTGCCAGCAGCCAAACAGGGGCGCGTCAGCCCCAGCATTTT. Its protein is CASSQTGARQPQHF.

The chain links TRBV2 to TRBJ2-7; no clear D. CDR1 is SNHLY, CDR2 FYNNEI, per germline. The V and J ends lost 5 bases and 2 bases respectively, with 7 bases between them. There are 12 residues in the CDR3. The CDR3 spells CASSYTPYEQYF. CDR3 DNA: TGTGCCAGCAGTTACACGCCCTACGAGCAGTACTTC.

The chain uses TRBV15 and TRBJ2-1; 9 bases match TRBD2. CDR3 length: 21 residues. The germline gives CDR1 LNHNV, CDR2 YYDKDF (reference sequence). Trimming removed 1 base from V and 4 bases from J; junction bases left unmatched: 20. The CDR3: CATSRGTSGFPRVLNYNEQFF. The CDR3 DNA follows: TGTGCCACCAGCAGAGGCACTAGCGGGTTTCCTCGGGTATTAAATTACAATGAGCAGTTCTTC.

The chain combines TRBV7-3 with TRBJ2-1; 10 positions match TRBD2. The trim removed 5 bases at V and 5 bases at J, leaving 3 bases unmatched. The V gene's germline CDR1 is SGHTA and CDR2 FQGTGA. The CDR3 contains 14 residues. CDR3 in DNA: TGTGCCAGCAGCCCCGGACTAGCGGACAATGAGCAGTTCTTC. Translating gives CASSPGLADNEQFF.

The J gene is TRBJ1-5, the V gene TRBV7-2; the match to TRBD1 covers 8 bases. There are 16 residues in the CDR3. Germline assignment: CDR1 SGHTA and CDR2 FQGNSA. The V and J ends lost 3 bases and 4 bases, in that order; junction bases with no gene match: 8. CDR3 region: CASSLGGTGMNQPQHF. The DNA for the CDR3 is TGTGCCAGCAGCTTGGGGGGGACAGGAATGAATCAGCCCCAGCATTTT.

A word on this clone: This may stem from a read error, because a much larger clone lies one nucleotide away. The chain links TRBV6-5 to TRBJ2-7; 7 bases agree with TRBD2. Looked up from germline, CDR1 is MNHEY and CDR2 is SVGAGI. This CDR3 has 15 amino acids. The J segment lost 3 bases and the V segment lost 5 bases, leaving 10 bases of the junction unmatched. The CDR3 loop reads CASSPQLASHYEQYF. The CDR3 coding sequence is TGTGCCAGCAGTCCCCAACTAGCGAGCCACTACGAGCAGTACTTC.

The chain carries TRBV6-1 and TRBJ2-3; 12 bases map to TRBD2. This CDR3 is 14 amino acids long. The V and J ends lost 11 bases and 6 bases, in that order; junction bases with no gene match: 9. Germline CDR1 reads MNHNS; CDR2 reads SASEGT. As DNA, the CDR3 is TGTGCCGTTACTCTAGCGGGGGGGCTGGATACGCAGTATTTT. Protein product: CAVTLAGGLDTQYF.

The chain carries TRBV29-1 and TRBJ2-1; D call uncertain. There are 11 residues in the CDR3. CDR1 is SQVTM, CDR2 ANQGSEA, per germline. The ends were cut back, 8 bases at V and 5 bases at J, with 10 bases in the middle. CDR3 sequence: CSFRVDNEQFF. The CDR3 DNA reads as TGCAGCTTCCGGGTGGACAATGAGCAGTTCTTC.